This TCR beta chain was sequenced in a study of OX40 agonist ivuxolimab in advanced cancers. Study-wide background: Patients in the trial were receiving intravenous ivuxolimab every 2 weeks, at doses of 0.01 to 10 mg/kg. Antecedent anti-PD-1, anti-PD-L1 or anti-CTLA-4 therapy was permissible, with roughly 36% having received some. Findings and limits, study-wide: CD8+ T cells averaged more expanded clones than CD4+.

For this clone: Its matching antigen is unknown.

Using immunoSEQ multiplex PCR, the repertoire was profiled, and TCRdb retains in-frame clones only, with some absent. The sample holds roughly 46,000 clones, roughly 91% seen once. This CDR3 has 18 amino acids. Germline CDR1 and CDR2: MNHNS and SASEGT. The V gene lost 2 bases and the J gene lost 2 bases, with 19 bases spanning the gap. V and J are TRBV6-1 and TRBJ1-5; TRBD1 might be the D (6 bases). The TCR comes from an adult with an advanced solid tumor such as melanoma, head and neck, liver or kidney cancer. The sample was CD4+ or CD8+ T cells sorted from blood, taken in a trial of the OX40 agonist ivuxolimab. CDR3 nucleotide sequence: TGTGCCAGCAGTGAAAATCGGCCGGGGGCTTTTGGCAATCAGCCCCAGCATTTT. Residues: CASSENRPGAFGNQPQHF.